The source of this T cell receptor beta chain is a study of regulatory T cells in long-lasting Graves disease. Study-level information: Patients met the persistent Graves' disease definition after over 5 years of antithyroid drugs with positive TSH receptor antibodies. Study results and caveats: Patients with persistent Graves' had lower TCR diversity than newly diagnosed patients. Relative to new patients (roughly 1,000), persistent patients exhibited greater sharing of public clonotypes (approximately 2,500).

This CDR3 comprises 14 residues. V lost 3 bases to trimming and J lost 5 bases, with 13 bases between them. Germline CDR1 is KGHSH and CDR2 is LQKENI. Concerning this clonotype itself: What it binds is not known.

The time point: persistent/refractory GD, antithyroid drugs over 5 years with positive TRAb. The authors made the TCR library using RNA they extracted from PBMCs. Construction of TCR beta libraries relied on iRepertoire HTBI primers and on Arm-PCR targeting CDR3 regions. TCRdb reprocessed the multiplex PCR reads with MiXCR, giving one entry per CDR3 protein. This sample has almost 350,000 distinct CDR3 sequences; about 20% occur once, and the top ten carry just under 30%. The chain couples TRBV18 to TRBJ1-1; D might be TRBD1 (5 bases). The sequenced sample was peripheral blood mononuclear cells (PBMCs), obtained when the disease was refractory, from a patient treated with antithyroid drugs. The receptor's source is a female donor with Graves disease. The CDR3 spells CASSPNAGGTEAFF. CDR3 nucleotides: TGTGCCAGCTCACCGAATGCGGGGGGGACTGAAGCTTTCTTT.